This T cell receptor beta chain originates from a study of response to subunit inactivated influenza vaccine (dated by TCRdb to 2017 to 2018). Background for the entire study: Deep quantitative T cell receptor repertoire profiling was used in the study to track responses to a trivalent subunit inactivated influenza vaccine. General findings and caveats noted by the study authors: It was suggested by the authors that each seasonal influenza vaccination may recruit only a limited number of new T cells.

Regarding this clonotype: Its antigen specificity is not known. Nothing much larger sits one base from this clone, and base qualities are not available.

The library came from RT-PCR. The data were produced on an Illumina HiSeq 2500. TCRdb reran the public reads through fastp at Q25 and MiXCR, keeping productive beta chains. Rows are combined by CDR3 protein, so each entry shows the most common genes and DNA. The sample table holds 400,000 to 650,000 distinct CDR3 sequences, of which 6.5% to 8% were seen once. The top ten clonotypes cover about 12% of the sample. Between the V and J ends, shortened by 7 bases and 0 bases respectively, the junction contains 11 bases. CDR3 length: 14 amino acids, cysteine to phenylalanine. Only CDR3 DNA remains: 42 bases, in frame from the first base. CDR1 and CDR2 (SGHRS, YFSETQ) derive from the germline V gene.

The specimen was PBMCs from blood, collected around 25 months after vaccination. The V and J genes are TRBV5-1 and TRBJ1-3; too little of a D gene remains to name it. The origin of this receptor is a man in his fifties or sixties who received an inactivated influenza vaccine. Donor details come from another sample of the same person, matched by shared clones. CDR3 region: CASQEGFSGNTIYF. The sequence in DNA is TGCGCCAGCCAGGAGGGATTCTCTGGAAACACCATATATTTT.